The 30 T cell receptor beta chains below were found in one sample sequenced in a study of OX40 agonist ivuxolimab in advanced cancers. TCRdb's copy holds only in-frame clones and misses some; the assay was immunoSEQ multiplex PCR. The table records over 65,000 clones, roughly 91% of them present only once. The source was CD4+ or CD8+ T cells sorted from blood, collected in a trial of the OX40 agonist ivuxolimab. Source of these receptors: an adult with an advanced solid tumor such as melanoma, head and neck, liver or kidney cancer.

The rearrangement joins TRBV4-1 to TRBJ2-4, with 7 bases matching TRBD1. Germline trimming cut 6 bases from V and 11 bases from J; bases unmatched to any gene: 13. The length of the CDR3 is 14 residues. Germline CDR1 reads MGHRA; CDR2 reads YSYEKL. The CDR3 coding sequence is TGCGCCAGCAGACTCGGTGAGGGGGCGTTGGTTCAGTACTTC. Its protein is CASRLGEGALVQYF.

The chain uses TRBV11-2 and TRBJ2-3, with D unresolved. Germline-derived CDR1 and CDR2 are SGHAT and FQNNGV. The CDR3 has 15 amino acids. V was shortened by 5 bases and J by 4 bases, with 16 bases between the two germline ends. CDR3 sequence (DNA): TGTGCCAGCAGCACCCACTCAGCTCGCGCAGATACGCAGTATTTT. Translated: CASSTHSARADTQYF.

The genes are TRBV6-5 and TRBJ2-3; D possibly corresponds to TRBD2 (6 bases). Germline values: CDR1 MNHEY, CDR2 SVGAGI. The CDR3 has 15 residues. The V end was cut by 0 bases, the J end by 12 bases, with 19 bases between. CDR3 residues: CASSYSPDGRGAQYF. In DNA, the CDR3 is TGTGCCAGCAGTTACTCGCCCGATGGGCGGGGTGCTCAGTATTTT.

This clone was detected only once. This chain connects TRBV15 to TRBJ1-6; D is uncertain. Trimming removed 1 base from V and 10 bases from J, with 8 bases in between. The length of the CDR3 is 13 residues. CDR1 and CDR2 from the germline V gene are LNHNV and YYDKDF (reference sequence). CDR3 bases: TGTGCCACCAGCAGAGTACGGGAATCACCCCTCCACTTT. It translates to CATSRVRESPLHF.

CDR3: CASSQDVVGDSTDTQYF. The CDR3 coding sequence is TGCGCCAGCAGCCAAGATGTTGTCGGGGATAGCACAGATACGCAGTATTTT. V and J are TRBV4-3 and TRBJ2-3, with D perhaps TRBD2 (5 bases). The CDR3 has 17 residues. The germline CDR1 and CDR2 sequences are LGHNA and YSLEER. The germline V and J ends were trimmed by 0 bases and 0 bases, with 13 bases remaining between them.

This CDR3 reads CASSLNGGQETQYF. The DNA of the CDR3 is TGTGCCAGCAGCCTCAATGGGGGCCAGGAGACCCAGTACTTC. J is TRBJ2-5 and V is TRBV7-2; D perhaps matches TRBD1 (6 bases). Trimming stripped 5 bases from V and 5 bases from J, with 15 bases between. Germline CDR1 SGHTA, CDR2 FQGNSA. The CDR3 is 14 amino acids.

A single count supports this clone. This chain connects TRBV19 to TRBJ1-5; D is unclear. Germline-derived CDR1 and CDR2 are LNHDA and SQIVND (reference sequence). Trimming cost V 3 bases and J 1 base, with 10 bases left between them. There are 15 residues in the CDR3. As DNA, the CDR3 is TGTGCCAGTAGTATTGGGGTACGGAGCAATCAGCCCCAGCATTTT. This codes for CASSIGVRSNQPQHF.

This clone appeared a single time. The V gene is TRBV28, the J gene TRBJ1-5; no definite D call. This CDR3 has 16 amino acids. The V end lost 5 bases, the J end lost 2 bases, and 16 bases lay between the germline ends. CDR1 is MDHEN, CDR2 SYDVKM, per germline. CDR3 sequence reads: CASSENGPAGNQPQHF. The CDR3 DNA sequence: TGTGCCAGCAGTGAGAACGGGCCGGCCGGCAATCAGCCCCAGCATTTT.

The chain uses TRBV2 and TRBJ1-4; D is unclear. In germline, CDR1 is SNHLY, CDR2 FYNNEI. V lost 6 bases and J lost 7, with 6 bases in between. The CDR3 covers 11 residues. CDR3 bases: TGTGCCAGCAGGGAGGGTGAAAAACTGTTTTTT. Translated: CASREGEKLFF.

This chain links TRBV12-5 with TRBJ1-2; D is undetermined. From germline, CDR1 is LGHNT and CDR2 FRNRAP. The CDR3 is 15 amino acids. The germline V and J ends were trimmed by 1 base and 2 bases, with 11 bases remaining between them. Written as DNA, the CDR3 is TGTGCTAGTGGTTTGGGGGAGGGAATAAACTATGGCTACACCTTC. This translates into CASGLGEGINYGYTF.

This chain joins TRBV5-4 and TRBJ1-1, with D maybe TRBD1 (5 bases). The CDR3 runs 15 residues. V was pared by 7 bases and J by 1 base, with 17 bases between. Germline loops: CDR1 SGHNT, CDR2 YYREEE (reference sequence). For the CDR3, the DNA is TGTGCCAGCTCCCGGGGGGGGGACTCGAACACTGAAGCTTTCTTT. Encoded protein: CASSRGGDSNTEAFF.

The chain joins TRBV6-5 to TRBJ2-1; D remains unclear. Looked up from germline, CDR1 is MNHEY and CDR2 is SVGAGI. V was trimmed by 6 bases and J by 9 bases, leaving 9 bases between them. This CDR3 has 11 amino acids. CDR3 sequence reads: CASRYKTEQFF. The CDR3 coding sequence is TGTGCCAGCAGATACAAAACTGAGCAGTTCTTC.

The rearrangement links TRBV19 to TRBJ2-5; TRBD2 is a possible D gene (5 bases). Trimming removed 9 bases from V and 3 bases from J, with 26 bases in between. The CDR3 loop spans 17 amino acids. Germline V gene lookup returns CDR1 LNHDA and CDR2 SQIVND (reference sequence). The CDR3 here is CASSGEGRGPLKETQYF. CDR3 nucleotide sequence: TGTGCCAGCAGTGGGGAAGGGAGAGGGCCCCTAAAAGAGACCCAGTACTTC.

The CDR3 DNA follows: TGTGCCAGAAGCGATGGTCGTATTCGGGCAGGGCAGTTAAATGAGCAGTTCTTC. Protein: CARSDGRIRAGQLNEQFF. This chain joins TRBV5-3 and TRBJ2-1; D is possibly TRBD1 (5 bases). TRBV5-3 is noted as an ORF with a role that remains uncertain. The V end was cut by 4 bases, the J end by 7 bases, with 27 bases between. This CDR3 is 18 amino acids long.

This chain joins TRBV10-3 and TRBJ1-6, with 9 positions matching TRBD1. Trimming removed 4 bases from V and 6 bases from J; junction bases left unmatched: 4. The CDR3 runs to 15 residues. Germline V CDR1 and CDR2: ENHRY, SYGVKD. The CDR3 region is CAISGPGQGNSPLHF. The CDR3 nucleotides read TGTGCCATCAGTGGCCCGGGACAGGGTAATTCACCCCTCCACTTT.

CDR3 in amino acids: CASSLTGASNTEAFF. CDR3 bases: TGCGCCAGCAGCTTGACAGGGGCTTCGAACACTGAAGCTTTCTTT. This chain connects TRBV5-1 to TRBJ1-1; 7 bases are a match to TRBD1. This CDR3 comprises 15 residues. J lost 1 base, V lost 1 base, and 4 bases had no gene match. The germline V gene has CDR1 SGHRS and CDR2 YFSETQ. Based on the CDR3 plus reference TRBV5-1 and TRBJ1-1, the full variable domain is KAGVTQTPRYLIKTRGQQVTLSCSPISGHRSVSWYQQTPGQGLQFLFEYFSETQRNKGNFPGRFSGRQFSNSRSEMNVSTLELGDSALYLCASSLTGASNTEAFFGQGTRLTVV.

The chain uses TRBV6-1 and TRBJ2-1, with 7 bases matching TRBD1. V was clipped by 6 bases and J by 2 bases; unmatched bases: 7. CDR1 and CDR2 from the germline V gene are MNHNS and SASEGT. CDR3 length equals 15 residues. The CDR3 DNA reads as TGTGCCAGCAGGAAACAGGGGATCACCTACAATGAGCAGTTCTTC. This sequence encodes CASRKQGITYNEQFF.

V and J are TRBV29-1 and TRBJ1-5, with TRBD1 identical over 7 bases. The CDR3 has 13 amino acids. Trimming took 3 bases from V and 7 from J; bases not matched to a gene: 6. Germline CDR1 is SQVTM and CDR2 is ANQGSEA. CDR3 DNA sequence: TGCAGCGTTGACGGACAGGCGGGCCAGCCCCAGCATTTT. This codes for CSVDGQAGQPQHF. The full variable domain, completed using reference TRBV29-1 and TRBJ1-5, is SAVISQKPSRDICQRGTSLTIQCQVDSQVTMMFWYRQQPGQSLTLIATANQGSEATYESGFVIDKFPISRPNLTFSTLTVSNMSPEDSSIYLCSVDGQAGQPQHFGDGTRLSIL.

The chain employs TRBV19 and TRBJ1-5, with TRBD1 matching over 7 bases. The germline gives CDR1 LNHDA, CDR2 SQIVND (reference sequence). The V segment lost 3 bases and the J segment 5 bases; nucleotides outside the gene matches: 7. The CDR3 is 15 residues long. For the CDR3, the DNA is TGTGCCAGTAGTATTAGGCAGGGGGTTCATCAGCCCCAGCATTTT. Encoded protein: CASSIRQGVHQPQHF.

The chain is built from TRBV10-2 and TRBJ2-7; 9 bases fit TRBD2. The CDR3 is 15 residues long. Losses at the gene ends were 6 bases for V and 3 bases for J; bases not matched to a gene: 9. The germline CDR1 and CDR2 sequences are WSHSY and SAAADI. For the CDR3, the DNA is TGCGCCAGCAGACCCGTGGCTAGCGGGGACTACGAGCAGTACTTC. Its protein is CASRPVASGDYEQYF.

The rearrangement joins TRBV2 to TRBJ2-7; 7 bases agree with TRBD1. Germline-derived CDR1 and CDR2 are SNHLY and FYNNEI. The ends lost 5 bases at V and 6 bases at J; junction bases unmatched: 7. CDR3 length: 13 residues. Written as DNA, the CDR3 is TGTGCCAGCAGTCAGACAGGGACCGGCGAGCAGTACTTC. This codes for CASSQTGTGEQYF.

The V call is TRBV19, the J call TRBJ1-6, with D tentatively TRBD1 (5 bases). The germline V gene has CDR1 LNHDA and CDR2 SQIVND (reference sequence). This CDR3 spans 17 amino acids. With 3 bases removed from V and 0 bases from J, the gap between germline ends came to 12 bases. The CDR3 nucleotides read TGTGCCAGTAGTATCCCCCGGGGGAGCTCCTATAATTCACCCCTCCACTTT. Protein: CASSIPRGSSYNSPLHF. The variable domain in full, with the rest retrieved from reference TRBV19 and TRBJ1-6, is DGGITQSPKYLFRKEGQNVTLSCEQNLNHDAMYWYRQDPGQGLRLIYYSQIVNDFQKGDIAEGYSVSREKKESFPLTVTSAQKNPTAFYLCASSIPRGSSYNSPLHFGNGTRLTVT.

The chain combines TRBV6-1 with TRBJ1-2; TRBD1 agrees at 8 bases. In germline, CDR1 is MNHNS, CDR2 SASEGT. CDR3 length: 13 amino acids. The J segment lost 8 bases and the V segment lost 6 bases, leaving 8 bases of the junction unmatched. CDR3 coding DNA: TGTGCCAGCAGGCCGACAGGGGCAGGAGGCTACACCTTC. Amino acids: CASRPTGAGGYTF.

The V and J genes are TRBV7-6 and TRBJ2-2, with D tentatively TRBD1 (5 bases). Looked up from germline, CDR1 is SGHVS and CDR2 is FNYEAQ. This CDR3 is built from 14 residues. Trimming removed 6 bases at V and 1 base at J, with 9 bases between. CDR3 protein: CASSWTRNTGELFF. The CDR3 DNA reads as TGTGCCAGCAGTTGGACAAGGAACACCGGGGAGCTGTTTTTT.

This rearrangement joins TRBV9 to TRBJ2-5, with D perhaps matching TRBD2 (6 bases). The ends were cut back, 2 bases at V and 9 bases at J, with 14 bases in the middle. From germline, CDR1 is SGDLS and CDR2 YYNGEE. The CDR3 is made up of 13 amino acids. The CDR3 nucleotides are TGTGCCAGCAGCGTTGACACCGGCGGGGCCCAGTACTTC. Translating gives CASSVDTGGAQYF.

V usage is TRBV29-1 and J usage is TRBJ1-4; a weak D match, TRBD1 (5 bases). Trimming stripped 6 bases from V and 8 bases from J, with 25 bases between. The CDR3 is 16 residues long. CDR1 and CDR2 (germline): SQVTM, ANQGSEA. The CDR3 DNA follows: TGCAGCGTGGCCCCTGTTTTGCGAGGGGTTAGGGAAAAACTGTTTTTT. It specifies CSVAPVLRGVREKLFF.

The V gene is TRBV7-2, the J gene TRBJ2-1; 7 bases are a match to TRBD2. Germline V gives CDR1 SGHTA, CDR2 FQGNSA. The CDR3 runs to 13 residues. After removal of 5 bases from V and 9 bases from J, the junction contained 7 bases not matched to a gene. The CDR3 spells CASSPQRESEQFF. Here the CDR3 DNA reads TGTGCCAGCAGCCCCCAGCGGGAAAGTGAGCAGTTCTTC.

The chain employs TRBV29-1 and TRBJ2-2; either TRBD1 or TRBD2 may supply D (5 bases each). Germline V CDR1 and CDR2: SQVTM, ANQGSEA. The CDR3 totals 13 residues. V lost 4 bases, J lost 3 bases, and 9 bases lay in between. Written as DNA, the CDR3 is TGCAGCGTTGTTGGGACCTACACCGGGGAGCTGTTTTTT. It translates to CSVVGTYTGELFF.

The chain joins TRBV6-6 to TRBJ2-7; D is ambiguous. CDR1 is MNHNY and CDR2 is SVGAGI in the germline V gene (reference sequence). V lost 5 bases and J lost 2, with 16 bases in between. This CDR3 contains 15 residues. CDR3 sequence: CASSPQDGRTYEQYF. CDR3 DNA: TGTGCCAGCAGTCCCCAGGACGGCCGAACCTACGAGCAGTACTTC.

This chain connects TRBV5-1 to TRBJ2-7; the match to TRBD2 covers 15 bases. With V trimmed by 4 bases and J by 3 bases, 8 bases remained unmatched. Germline CDR1 SGHRS, CDR2 YFSETQ. CDR3 length: 17 amino acids. The CDR3 sequence: CASSLGLAGGGNYEQYF. For the CDR3, the DNA is TGCGCCAGCAGCCTGGGACTAGCGGGAGGTGGGAACTACGAGCAGTACTTC. Using reference TRBV5-1 and TRBJ2-7 for the parts outside the CDR3, the full variable domain is KAGVTQTPRYLIKTRGQQVTLSCSPISGHRSVSWYQQTPGQGLQFLFEYFSETQRNKGNFPGRFSGRQFSNSRSEMNVSTLELGDSALYLCASSLGLAGGGNYEQYFGPGTRLTVT.